This TCR beta chain was recorded in a study of shared clonotypes between healthy human individuals. General study points: Only blood was sampled, and tissue TCR repertoires likely differ from blood ones. Deeper or shallower sequencing was expected to change how clonotypes are shared among donors.

This CDR3 has 17 residues. Germline CDR1 reads SGHTA; CDR2 reads FQGNSA. V lost 5 bases, J lost 9 bases, and 16 bases stayed unmatched. PCR replicates performed on unsorted PBMC used around 0.3 ug DNA, around 33,000 T cell genomes. The table came from immunoSEQ multiplex PCR; TCRdb's copy has only in-frame clones and leaves some out. The data contain fewer than 550,000 clones, 60% to 80% of them singletons. As for this clone: Its antigen is unidentified.

The receptor's source is a woman aged 40 to 49 in good health. Some clones in this sample may be carry-over from other donors' samples. The V call is TRBV7-2, the J call TRBJ2-4; 10 nucleotides agree with TRBD2. The sample was PBMCs. The DNA for the CDR3 is TGTGCCAGCAGCCCCCCTCGGGTAGCGGGAGGCGTAGGCATTCAGTACTTC. The encoded protein is CASSPPRVAGGVGIQYF.